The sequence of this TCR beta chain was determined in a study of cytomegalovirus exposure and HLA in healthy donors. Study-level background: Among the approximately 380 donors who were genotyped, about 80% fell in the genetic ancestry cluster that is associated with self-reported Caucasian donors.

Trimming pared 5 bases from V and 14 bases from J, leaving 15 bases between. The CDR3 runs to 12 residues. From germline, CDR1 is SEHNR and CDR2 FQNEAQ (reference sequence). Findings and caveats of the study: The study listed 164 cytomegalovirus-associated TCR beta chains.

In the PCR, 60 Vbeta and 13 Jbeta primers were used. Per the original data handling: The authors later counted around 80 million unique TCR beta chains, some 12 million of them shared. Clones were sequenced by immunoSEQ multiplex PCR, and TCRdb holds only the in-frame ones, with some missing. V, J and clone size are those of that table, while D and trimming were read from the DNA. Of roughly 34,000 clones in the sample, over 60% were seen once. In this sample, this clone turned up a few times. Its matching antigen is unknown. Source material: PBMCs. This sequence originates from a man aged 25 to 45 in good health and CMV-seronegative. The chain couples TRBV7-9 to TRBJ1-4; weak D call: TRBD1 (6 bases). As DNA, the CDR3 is TGTGCCAGCAGCCTAGAGGGGGTGAGGCTGTTTTTT. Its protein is CASSLEGVRLFF.